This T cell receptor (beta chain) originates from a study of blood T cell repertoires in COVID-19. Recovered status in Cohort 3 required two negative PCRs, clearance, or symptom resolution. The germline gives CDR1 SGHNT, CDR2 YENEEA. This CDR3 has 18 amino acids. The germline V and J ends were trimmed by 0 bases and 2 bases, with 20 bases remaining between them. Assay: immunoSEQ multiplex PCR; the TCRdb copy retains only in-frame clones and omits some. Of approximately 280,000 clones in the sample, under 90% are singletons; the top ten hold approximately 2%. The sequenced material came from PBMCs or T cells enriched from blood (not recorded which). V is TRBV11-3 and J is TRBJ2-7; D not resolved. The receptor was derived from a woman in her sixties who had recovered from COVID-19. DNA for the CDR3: TGTGCCAGCAGCTTAGACCGAAGGTCCCGGGTAATTGCCTACGAGCAGTACTTC. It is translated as CASSLDRRSRVIAYEQYF.